What follows describes a single T cell receptor beta chain. This record comes from a study of shared clonotypes between healthy human individuals. In the study overall: Used for every donor were three CD4 naive, three CD4 memory, two CD8 naive and one CD8 memory plate.

Between the trimmed V and J ends, which lost 4 bases and 0 bases, there was a span of 19 bases. CDR1 SNHLY and CDR2 FYNNEI come from the germline V gene. The CDR3 runs 18 residues. The data were produced by immunoSEQ multiplex PCR, yet TCRdb's version contains in-frame clones alone and is incomplete. The sample lists about 1.5 million clones, around 95% occurring once. The rearrangement links TRBV2 to TRBJ1-5; D gene uncertain. The receptor was isolated from a young man in good health. Source material: naive CD4+ T cells sorted from blood. Subset denoted: CD45RA+ positively selected. The DNA for the CDR3 is TGTGCCAGCAGTGTCGAAAGGGCCAGTTTACATAGCAATCAGCCCCAGCATTTT. This gives the protein CASSVERASLHSNQPQHF.